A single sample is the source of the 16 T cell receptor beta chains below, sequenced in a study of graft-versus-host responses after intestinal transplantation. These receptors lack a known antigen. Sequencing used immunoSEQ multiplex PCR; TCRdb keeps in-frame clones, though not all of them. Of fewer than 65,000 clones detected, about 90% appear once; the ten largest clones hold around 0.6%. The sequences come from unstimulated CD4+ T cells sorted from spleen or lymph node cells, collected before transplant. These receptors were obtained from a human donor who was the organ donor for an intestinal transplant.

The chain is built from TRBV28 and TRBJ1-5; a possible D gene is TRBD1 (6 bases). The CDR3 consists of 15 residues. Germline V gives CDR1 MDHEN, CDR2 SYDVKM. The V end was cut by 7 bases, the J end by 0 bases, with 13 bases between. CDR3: CASIADRISNQPQHF. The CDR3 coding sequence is TGTGCCAGCATTGCCGACAGGATTAGCAATCAGCCCCAGCATTTT.

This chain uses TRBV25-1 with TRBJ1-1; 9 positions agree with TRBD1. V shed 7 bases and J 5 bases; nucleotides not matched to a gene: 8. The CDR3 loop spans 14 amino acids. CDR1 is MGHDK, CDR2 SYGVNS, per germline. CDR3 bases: TGTGCCAGCACTCCGGACAGGGGTAATACTGAAGCTTTCTTT. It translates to CASTPDRGNTEAFF.

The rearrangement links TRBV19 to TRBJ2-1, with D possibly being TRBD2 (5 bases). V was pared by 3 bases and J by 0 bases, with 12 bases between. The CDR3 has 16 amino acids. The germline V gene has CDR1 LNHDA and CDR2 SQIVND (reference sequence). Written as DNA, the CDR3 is TGTGCCAGTAGTATTAGAGGGTTCGCCTCCTACAATGAGCAGTTCTTC. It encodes CASSIRGFASYNEQFF. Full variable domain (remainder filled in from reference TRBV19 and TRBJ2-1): DGGITQSPKYLFRKEGQNVTLSCEQNLNHDAMYWYRQDPGQGLRLIYYSQIVNDFQKGDIAEGYSVSREKKESFPLTVTSAQKNPTAFYLCASSIRGFASYNEQFFGPGTRLTVL.

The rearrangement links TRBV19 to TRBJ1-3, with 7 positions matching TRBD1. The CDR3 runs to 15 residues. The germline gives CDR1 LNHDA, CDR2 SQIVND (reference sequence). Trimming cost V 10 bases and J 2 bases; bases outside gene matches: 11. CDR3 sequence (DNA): TGTGCCACCTCAAGGGGGCTTGTAACTGGAAACACCATATATTTT. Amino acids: CATSRGLVTGNTIYF.

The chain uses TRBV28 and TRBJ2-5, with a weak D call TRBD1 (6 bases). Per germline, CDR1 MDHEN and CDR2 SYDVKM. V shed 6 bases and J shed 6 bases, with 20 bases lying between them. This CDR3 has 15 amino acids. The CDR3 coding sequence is TGTGCCAGCAGCATGACAGGAGCCCTAGGAAAGACCCAGTACTTC. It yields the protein CASSMTGALGKTQYF.

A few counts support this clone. The CDR3 region has the DNA TGTGCCAGCAGTGACACCGGGACAGGGCACGGCTACACCTTC. Translating gives CASSDTGTGHGYTF. The J gene is TRBJ1-2, the V gene TRBV6-4, with TRBD1 matching over 9 bases. The CDR3 sequence is 14 residues long. CDR1 and CDR2 (germline): MRHNA, SNTAGT. J lost 8 bases, V lost 2 bases, and 6 bases had no gene match.

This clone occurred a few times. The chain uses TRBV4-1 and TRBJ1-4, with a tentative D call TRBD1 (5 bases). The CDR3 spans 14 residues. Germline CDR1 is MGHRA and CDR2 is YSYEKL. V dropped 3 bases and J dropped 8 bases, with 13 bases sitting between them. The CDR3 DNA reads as TGCGCCAGCAGCCAGCACGACAGTAGAGAAAAACTGTTTTTT. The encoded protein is CASSQHDSREKLFF.

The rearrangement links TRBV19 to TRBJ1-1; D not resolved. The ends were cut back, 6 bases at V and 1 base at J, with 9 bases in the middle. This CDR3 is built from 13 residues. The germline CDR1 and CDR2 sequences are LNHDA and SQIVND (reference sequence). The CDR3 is CASRARGNTEAFF. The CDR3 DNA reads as TGTGCCAGTAGAGCTCGGGGGAACACTGAAGCTTTCTTT.

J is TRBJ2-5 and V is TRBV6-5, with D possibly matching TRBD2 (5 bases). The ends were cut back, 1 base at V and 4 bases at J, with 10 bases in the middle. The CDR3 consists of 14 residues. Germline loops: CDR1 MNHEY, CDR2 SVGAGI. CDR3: CASSYWGEGETQYF. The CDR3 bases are TGTGCCAGCAGTTACTGGGGAGAGGGAGAGACCCAGTACTTC.

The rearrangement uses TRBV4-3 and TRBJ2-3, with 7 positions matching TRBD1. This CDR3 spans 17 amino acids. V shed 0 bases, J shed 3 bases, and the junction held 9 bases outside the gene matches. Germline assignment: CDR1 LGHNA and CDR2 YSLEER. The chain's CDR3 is CASSQDYSTGLTDTQYF. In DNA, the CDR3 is TGCGCCAGCAGCCAAGATTACTCGACAGGGTTGACAGATACGCAGTATTTT.

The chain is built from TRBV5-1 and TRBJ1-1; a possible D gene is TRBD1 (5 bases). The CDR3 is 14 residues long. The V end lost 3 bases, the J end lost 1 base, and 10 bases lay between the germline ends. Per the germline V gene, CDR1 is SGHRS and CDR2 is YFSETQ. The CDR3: CASSWRDENTEAFF. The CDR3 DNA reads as TGCGCCAGCAGCTGGAGGGACGAGAACACTGAAGCTTTCTTT.

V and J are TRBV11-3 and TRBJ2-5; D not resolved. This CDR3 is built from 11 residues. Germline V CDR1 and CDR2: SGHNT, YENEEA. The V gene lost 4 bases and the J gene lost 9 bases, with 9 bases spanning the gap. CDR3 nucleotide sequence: TGTGCCAGCAGCTCAGGTGGCGCCCAGTACTTC. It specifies CASSSGGAQYF.

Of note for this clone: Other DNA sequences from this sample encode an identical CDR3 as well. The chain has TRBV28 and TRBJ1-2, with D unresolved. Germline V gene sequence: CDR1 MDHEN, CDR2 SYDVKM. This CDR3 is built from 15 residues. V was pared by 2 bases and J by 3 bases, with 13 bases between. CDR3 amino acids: CASSLPRGSYYGYTF. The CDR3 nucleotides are TGTGCCAGCAGTTTACCCCGGGGATCCTACTATGGCTACACCTTC.

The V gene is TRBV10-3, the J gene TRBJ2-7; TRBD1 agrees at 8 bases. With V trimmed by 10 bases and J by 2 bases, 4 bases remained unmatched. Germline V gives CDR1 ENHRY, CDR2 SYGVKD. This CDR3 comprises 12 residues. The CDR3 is CATQTGAYEQYF. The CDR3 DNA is TGTGCCACCCAGACAGGGGCCTACGAGCAGTACTTC.

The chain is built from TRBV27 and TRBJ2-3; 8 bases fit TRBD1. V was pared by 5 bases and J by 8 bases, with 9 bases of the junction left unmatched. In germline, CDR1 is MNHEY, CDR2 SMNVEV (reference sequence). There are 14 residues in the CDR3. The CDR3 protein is CASSRSGQGGTQYF. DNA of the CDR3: TGTGCCAGCAGTCGGTCTGGACAGGGAGGTACGCAGTATTTT.

The CDR3 loop reads CASSLGADSSEAFF. The CDR3 bases are TGCGCCAGCAGCTTGGGGGCAGATTCTTCTGAAGCTTTCTTT. The gene calls are TRBV5-1 and TRBJ1-1, with D unresolved. Germline lookup yields CDR1 SGHRS and CDR2 YFSETQ. The CDR3 is made up of 14 amino acids. Trimming removed 0 bases at V and 6 bases at J, with 12 bases between.